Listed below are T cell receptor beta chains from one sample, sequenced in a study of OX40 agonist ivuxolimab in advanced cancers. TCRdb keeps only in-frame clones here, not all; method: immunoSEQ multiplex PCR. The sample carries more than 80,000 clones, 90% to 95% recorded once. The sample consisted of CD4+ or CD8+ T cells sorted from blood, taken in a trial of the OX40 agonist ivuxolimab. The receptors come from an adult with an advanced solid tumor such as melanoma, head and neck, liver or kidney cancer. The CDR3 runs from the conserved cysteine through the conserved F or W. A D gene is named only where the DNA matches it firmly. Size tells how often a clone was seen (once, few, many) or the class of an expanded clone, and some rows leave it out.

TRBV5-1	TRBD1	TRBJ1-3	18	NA	CASSPRTGGLFSGNTIYF	TGCGCCAGCAGCCCAAGGACAGGGGGCCTCTTCTCTGGAAACACCATATATTTT
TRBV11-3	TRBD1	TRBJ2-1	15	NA	CASSLWTKDRDEQFF	TGTGCCAGCAGCCTATGGACGAAGGACAGGGATGAGCAGTTCTTC
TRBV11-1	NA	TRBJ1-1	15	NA	CASSLMYSTDTEAFF	TGTGCCAGCAGCTTAATGTACAGTACGGACACTGAAGCTTTCTTT
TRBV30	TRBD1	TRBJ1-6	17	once	CAWSADRASSYNSPLHF	TGTGCCTGGAGTGCTGACAGGGCGAGCTCCTATAATTCACCCCTCCACTTT
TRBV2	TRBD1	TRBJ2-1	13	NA	CASSQQGVGEQFF	TGTGCCAGCAGTCAACAGGGGGTGGGTGAGCAGTTCTTC
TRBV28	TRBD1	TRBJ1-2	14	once	CASSLKRGLYGYTF	TGTGCCAGCAGTTTAAAGAGGGGGCTCTATGGCTACACCTTC
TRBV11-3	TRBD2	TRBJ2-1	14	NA	CASSLQLASGEQFF	TGTGCCAGCAGCTTGCAACTAGCGAGTGGTGAGCAGTTCTTC
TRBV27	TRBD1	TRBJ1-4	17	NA	CASSPRQGKETNEKLFF	TGTGCCAGCAGTCCTCGACAGGGAAAAGAAACTAATGAAAAACTGTTTTTT
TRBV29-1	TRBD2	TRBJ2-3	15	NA	CSGHSGGAGTDTQYF	TGCAGCGGTCATAGCGGGGGGGCTGGCACAGATACGCAGTATTTT
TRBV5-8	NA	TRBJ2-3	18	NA	CASSFSSGNDIGADTQYF	TGTGCCAGCAGCTTCTCTTCAGGGAATGATATAGGTGCAGATACGCAGTATTTT
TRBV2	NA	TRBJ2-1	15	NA	CASSVLDLAYNEQFF	TGTGCCAGCAGTGTACTGGACCTCGCCTACAATGAGCAGTTCTTC
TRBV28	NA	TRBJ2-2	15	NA	CASRPPQEWAGELFF	TGTGCCAGCAGACCCCCCCAGGAATGGGCCGGGGAGCTGTTTTTT
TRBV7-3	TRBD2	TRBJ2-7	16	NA	CASSRRLAGTSYEQYF	TGTGCCAGCAGTCGGCGACTAGCGGGGACCTCTTACGAGCAGTACTTC
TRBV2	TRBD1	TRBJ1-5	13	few	CASRDRGEQPQHF	TGTGCCAGCAGGGACAGGGGTGAACAGCCCCAGCATTTT
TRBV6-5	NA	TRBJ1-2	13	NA	CAIKGAGWYGYTF	TGTGCCATCAAAGGCGCAGGGTGGTATGGCTACACCTTC
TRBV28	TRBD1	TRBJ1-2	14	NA	CASSQTGLLYGYTF	TGTGCCAGCAGCCAGACAGGGCTACTCTATGGCTACACCTTC
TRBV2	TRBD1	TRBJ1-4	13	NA	CASRYRGHEKLFF	TGTGCCAGCAGATACAGGGGGCACGAAAAACTGTTTTTT
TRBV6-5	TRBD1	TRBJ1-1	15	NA	CASRPSGTGYSEAFF	TGTGCCAGCAGACCCTCCGGGACAGGGTATTCTGAAGCTTTCTTT
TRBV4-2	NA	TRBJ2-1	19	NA	CASSQSPHGAGIGSNEQFF	TGTGCCAGCAGCCAATCCCCCCACGGGGCCGGCATAGGGAGTAATGAGCAGTTCTTC
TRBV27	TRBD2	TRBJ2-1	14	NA	CAIASGSSYNEQFF	TGTGCCATTGCTAGCGGTAGCTCCTACAATGAGCAGTTCTTC
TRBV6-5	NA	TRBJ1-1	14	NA	CASSYSYRATPAFF	TGTGCCAGCAGTTACTCATACCGGGCCACACCGGCTTTCTTT
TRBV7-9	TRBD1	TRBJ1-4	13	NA	CASRGQDGGKLFF	TGTGCCAGCAGGGGACAGGACGGGGGAAAACTGTTTTTT
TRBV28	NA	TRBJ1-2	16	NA	CASSRPLGVLLYGYTF	TGTGCCAGCAGTCGGCCTTTGGGGGTCCTACTCTATGGCTACACCTTC
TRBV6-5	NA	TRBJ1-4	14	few	CATWGSATNEKLFF	TGTGCCACCTGGGGGTCTGCAACTAATGAAAAACTGTTTTTT
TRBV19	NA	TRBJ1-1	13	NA	CASSIRLNTEAFF	TGTGCCAGTAGTATCCGATTGAACACTGAAGCTTTCTTT
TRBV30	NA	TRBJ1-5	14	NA	CAWSVGRINQPQHF	TGTGCCTGGAGTGTTGGACGGATCAATCAGCCCCAGCATTTT
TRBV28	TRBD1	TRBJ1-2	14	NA	CASRIQGMNYGYTF	TGTGCCAGCAGGATACAGGGGATGAACTATGGCTACACCTTC